These 2 T cell receptor beta chains came from one sample sequenced in a study of T cell changes during pregnancy in multiple sclerosis (dated by TCRdb to between 2017 and 2020). Library preparation was by the immunoSEQ multiplex PCR assay. TCRdb stores this immuneACCESS table with in-frame sequences only. Part of the clones is absent; in the studies checked, under half of the shortfall reflects unresolved V genes, and no reason is known for the rest. In this sample the table shows 90,000 to 130,000 clones, roughly 90% of which occur a single time. In total, the top ten clones hold 1.5% to 1.9% of the sample. The input for sequencing was peripheral blood, taken in the third trimester of pregnancy. The receptors shown here come from a female donor with multiple sclerosis, enrolled in a pregnancy study.

This chain uses TRBV7-2 with TRBJ2-1; D not resolved. This CDR3 is 11 amino acids long. V was clipped by 0 bases and J by 9 bases, with 3 bases between them. The germline V gene has CDR1 SGHTA and CDR2 FQGNSA. CDR3 region: CASSLAAEQFF. The CDR3 coding sequence is TGTGCCAGCAGCTTAGCGGCTGAGCAGTTCTTC. Based on the CDR3 plus reference TRBV7-2 and TRBJ2-1, the full variable domain is GAGVSQSPSNKVTEKGKDVELRCDPISGHTALYWYRQSLGQGLEFLIYFQGNSAPDKSGLPSDRFSAERTGGSVSTLTIQRTQQEDSAVYLCASSLAAEQFFGPGTRLTVL.

V is TRBV15 and J is TRBJ1-2; TRBD1 matches at 7 bases. Germline CDR1 LNHNV, CDR2 YYDKDF (reference sequence). V lost 9 bases and J lost 4; bases outside the gene matches: 8. There are 13 residues in the CDR3. The CDR3, as DNA: TGTGCCACTGCCGTTGAGGGGGCCTATGGCTACACCTTC. This codes for CATAVEGAYGYTF.